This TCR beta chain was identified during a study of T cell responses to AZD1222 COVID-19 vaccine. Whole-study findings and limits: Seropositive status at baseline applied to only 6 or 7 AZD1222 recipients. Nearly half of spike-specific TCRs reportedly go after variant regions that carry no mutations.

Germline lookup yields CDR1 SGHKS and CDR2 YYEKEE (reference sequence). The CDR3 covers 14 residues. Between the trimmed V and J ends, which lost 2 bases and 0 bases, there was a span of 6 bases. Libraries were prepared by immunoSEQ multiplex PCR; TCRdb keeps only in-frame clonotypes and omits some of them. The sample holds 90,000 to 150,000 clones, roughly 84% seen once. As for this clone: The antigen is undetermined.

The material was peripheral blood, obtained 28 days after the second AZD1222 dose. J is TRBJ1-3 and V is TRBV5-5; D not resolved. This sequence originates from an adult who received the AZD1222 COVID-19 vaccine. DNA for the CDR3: TGTGCCAGCAGCTTCGCAGTCTCTGGAAACACCATATATTTT. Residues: CASSFAVSGNTIYF. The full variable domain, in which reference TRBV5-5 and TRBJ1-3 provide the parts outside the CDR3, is DAGVTQSPTHLIKTRGQQVTLRCSPISGHKSVSWYQQVLGQGPQFIFQYYEKEERGRGNFPDRFSARQFPNYSSELNVNALLLGDSALYLCASSFAVSGNTIYFGEGSWLTVV.